A single T cell receptor beta chain is shown here with its context. Its antigen remains unknown. This sample was taken from a study of cytomegalovirus exposure and HLA in healthy donors. Study-wide findings and caveats: Within the data, a cluster of highly shared sequence variants was likely a sequencing artifact.

V dropped 4 bases and J dropped 0 bases, with 13 bases sitting between them. Germline CDR1 SQVTM, CDR2 ANQGSEA. The CDR3 is 14 amino acids. Both 60 Vbeta primers and 13 Jbeta primers went into the PCR. TCRdb keeps only in-frame clones here, not all; method: immunoSEQ multiplex PCR. The data hold about 190,000 clones, with roughly 75% observed a single time. Input material: PBMCs. This clonotype was sampled from a man younger than 45 in good health and CMV-seropositive. The V call is TRBV29-1, the J call TRBJ2-7; no clear D gene. The CDR3 DNA follows: TGCAGCGTTGGTGGCGGCACCTACTCCTACGAGCAGTACTTC. It specifies CSVGGGTYSYEQYF.